These 5 T cell receptor beta chains were all obtained from the same sample, sequenced in a study of OX40 agonist ivuxolimab in advanced cancers. Profiled with immunoSEQ multiplex PCR; TCRdb holds only in-frame clones, not every one. Of around 72,000 clones listed, 85% to 90% were seen once; the top ten hold 0.85% to 0.95%. This sample comprised CD4+ or CD8+ T cells sorted from blood, obtained in a trial of the OX40 agonist ivuxolimab. The receptors derive from an adult with an advanced solid tumor such as melanoma, head and neck, liver or kidney cancer.

J is TRBJ2-3 and V is TRBV5-1, with D perhaps TRBD2 (6 bases). V lost 0 bases and J lost 1, with 12 bases in between. Germline V gene sequence: CDR1 SGHRS, CDR2 YFSETQ. The CDR3 is made up of 16 amino acids. The CDR3 DNA is TGCGCCAGCAGCTTGGAGGGCAAGCGGGGCACAGATACGCAGTATTTT. It encodes CASSLEGKRGTDTQYF.

The rearrangement uses TRBV11-2 and TRBJ1-1; the D is unclear. CDR1 is SGHAT and CDR2 is FQNNGV in the germline V gene. Trimming stripped 0 bases from V and 1 base from J, with 6 bases between. The CDR3 totals 14 residues. CDR3 in DNA: TGTGCCAGCAGCTTAGAACACACGAACACTGAAGCTTTCTTT. This encodes CASSLEHTNTEAFF.

The chain joins TRBV5-1 to TRBJ1-6; 9 bases align to TRBD1. V gave up 4 bases and J gave up 9 bases; unmatched junction bases: 8. Per germline, CDR1 SGHRS and CDR2 YFSETQ. The CDR3 consists of 15 residues. The CDR3 sequence is CASSQDRGGLSPLHF. DNA for the CDR3: TGCGCCAGCAGCCAAGACAGGGGGGGACTTTCACCCCTCCACTTT.

V gene TRBV5-1 combines with J gene TRBJ2-2; 11 bases line up with TRBD2. V dropped 5 bases and J dropped 7; count of bases not matched to a gene: 7. The CDR3 consists of 15 residues. CDR1 and CDR2 from the germline V gene are SGHRS and YFSETQ. The CDR3 reads CASSLPLAGDGELFF. The CDR3 bases are TGCGCCAGCAGTTTGCCACTAGCGGGAGACGGGGAGCTGTTTTTT.

This chain connects TRBV2 to TRBJ2-5; 8 bases agree with TRBD1. CDR1 SNHLY and CDR2 FYNNEI come from the germline V gene. Germline trimming cut 4 bases from V and 2 bases from J; bases unmatched to any gene: 6. This CDR3 region has 15 residues. CDR3 sequence reads: CASSGGQGGQETQYF. The CDR3 DNA reads TGTGCCAGCAGTGGCGGACAGGGCGGGCAAGAGACCCAGTACTTC.